The rows below give T cell receptor beta chains drawn from one sample of a study of lymphopenia after photon versus proton radiotherapy. The repertoire was sequenced with immunoSEQ multiplex PCR; TCRdb's copy has only in-frame clones and lacks some. The repertoire holds 65,000 to 90,000 clones, with approximately 90% as singletons. The sample in question was peripheral blood, obtained from a patient treated with photon-based radiotherapy. These receptors were taken from a middle-aged woman with cholangiocarcinoma. Each CDR3 is given with its conserved first and last residue. Each record gives: V gene, J gene, clone size, D gene, CDR3 DNA, CDR3 protein. D genes are given only for firm matches. Expanded clones get a size class; other rows say once, few or many, or leave the size out.

v_call: TRBV5-4; j_call: TRBJ2-5; clone_size: .; d_call: .; cdr3_nt: TGTGCCAGCAGCTTGGGTGGCTCTGAGACCCAGTACTTC; cdr3_aa: CASSLGGSETQYF
v_call: TRBV25-1; j_call: TRBJ1-1; clone_size: .; d_call: .; cdr3_nt: TGTGCCAGCAGTGAATATGGGGGGAGTATGAACACTGAAGCTTTCTTT; cdr3_aa: CASSEYGGSMNTEAFF
v_call: TRBV30; j_call: TRBJ1-6; clone_size: few; d_call: TRBD1; cdr3_nt: TGTGCCTGGACCCGCGGACGACAGGGGCGATGGACACCCCTCCACTTT; cdr3_aa: CAWTRGRQGRWTPLHF
v_call: TRBV4-1; j_call: TRBJ1-1; clone_size: .; d_call: .; cdr3_nt: TGCGCCAGCAGCCAAGGTGGGTCCACTGAAGCTTTCTTT; cdr3_aa: CASSQGGSTEAFF
v_call: TRBV18; j_call: TRBJ1-1; clone_size: .; d_call: .; cdr3_nt: TGTGCCAGCCTCACGGGTTTGGACACTGAAGCTTTCTTT; cdr3_aa: CASLTGLDTEAFF
v_call: TRBV5-4; j_call: TRBJ1-2; clone_size: few; d_call: TRBD1; cdr3_nt: TGTGCCAGCAGACAAAGTCCGGGACAGATCTATGGCTACACCTTC; cdr3_aa: CASRQSPGQIYGYTF
v_call: TRBV6-6; j_call: TRBJ2-7; clone_size: .; d_call: .; cdr3_nt: TGTGCCAGCACCTACACCACAGGAAACGAGCAGTACTTC; cdr3_aa: CASTYTTGNEQYF
v_call: TRBV30; j_call: TRBJ2-1; clone_size: .; d_call: .; cdr3_nt: TGTGCCTGGAGTGGGATGGGCGCTGAGCAGTTCTTC; cdr3_aa: CAWSGMGAEQFF
v_call: TRBV7-8; j_call: TRBJ2-1; clone_size: .; d_call: .; cdr3_nt: TGTGCCAGCAGCCCCCTCCAGGGATATTCTTACAATGAGCAGTTCTTC; cdr3_aa: CASSPLQGYSYNEQFF
v_call: TRBV19; j_call: TRBJ1-1; clone_size: once; d_call: .; cdr3_nt: TGTGCCAGTAGTATGGACGACTCCCTTACTGAAGCTTTCTTT; cdr3_aa: CASSMDDSLTEAFF
v_call: TRBV5-8; j_call: TRBJ2-7; clone_size: .; d_call: .; cdr3_nt: TGTGCCAGCAGCTCCCCCGGGCCCATACTTCCTCGGTACTTC; cdr3_aa: CASSSPGPILPRYF
v_call: TRBV29-1; j_call: TRBJ2-1; clone_size: .; d_call: .; cdr3_nt: TGCAGCGTTGAAAATCGTCGGGGGACCTACAATGAGCAGTTCTTC; cdr3_aa: CSVENRRGTYNEQFF
v_call: TRBV29-1; j_call: TRBJ1-1; clone_size: .; d_call: .; cdr3_nt: TGCAGCGTTGGACAGGTAACTTCTGAAGCTTTCTTT; cdr3_aa: CSVGQVTSEAFF
v_call: TRBV5-4; j_call: TRBJ2-5; clone_size: .; d_call: .; cdr3_nt: TGTGCCAGCAGCTCCAACCGAAGGACCCCAGAGACCCAGTACTTC; cdr3_aa: CASSSNRRTPETQYF
v_call: TRBV5-6; j_call: TRBJ2-1; clone_size: .; d_call: TRBD2; cdr3_nt: TGTGCCAGCAGCCGACGACTAGCGATCTCCTACAATGAGCAGTTCTTC; cdr3_aa: CASSRRLAISYNEQFF
v_call: TRBV5-4; j_call: TRBJ2-1; clone_size: .; d_call: TRBD1; cdr3_nt: TGTGCCAGCAAGTCCGGGACAGAGTCACCCCGCAATGAGCAGTTCTTC; cdr3_aa: CASKSGTESPRNEQFF